The clone carrying this T cell receptor beta chain came up many times. Its antigen is currently unknown. This entry comes from a study of T cells in Graves' hyperthyroidism and ophthalmopathy. General study findings and limits: Most expanded thyroid clonotypes above 0.001 recurred in blood. Using 13 V-J features, a model discriminated ophthalmopathy from stable hyperthyroidism.

The CDR3 spans 17 residues. V lost 5 bases and J lost 2; bases outside the gene matches: 14. There were TCR beta CDR3 regions amplified from RNA transcripts. Researchers ran a first-round RT-PCR on the TCR CDR3 using the HTBI primer set. One entry per CDR3 protein results from TCRdb running MiXCR on the multiplex PCR reads. The sample has around 280,000 distinct CDR3 sequences, 12% to 15% seen once. Material for sequencing was blood. This receptor was identified in a woman aged 40 to 55 with Graves' hyperthyroidism. The chain links TRBV12-3 or TRBV12-4 to TRBJ2-7; 8 nucleotides line up with TRBD2. The CDR3 here is CASSPRSLTSETYEQYF. In DNA form, the CDR3 reads TGTGCCAGCAGTCCACGTTCGCTGACTAGCGAAACCTACGAGCAGTACTTC.